This T cell receptor beta chain was sequenced for a study of blood T cell repertoires in COVID-19. Background on the study: Spain, Italy and the United States supplied samples that represented acute and convalescent COVID-19. The analysed material was cDNA or gDNA that came from T cells, B-cell-depleted T cells, or PBMCs.

Original processing notes: Amplified reference gene primers provided the basis for estimating nucleated cell counts. Here immunoSEQ multiplex PCR was the method, and the copy in TCRdb shows in-frame clones only, minus some. D and trimming were read from the DNA, whereas the V and J calls and clone size are those reported in that table. The sample records tens of thousands of clones, approximately 84% being singletons. Germline CDR1 and CDR2: SNHLY and FYNNEI. Trimming pared 10 bases from V and 0 bases from J, leaving 19 bases between. The CDR3 has 16 amino acids. This TCR was sampled from a human donor in a cohort sampled during active COVID-19. V gene TRBV2 combines with J gene TRBJ1-3, with unresolved D. The sample taken for sequencing was peripheral blood. The CDR3 coding sequence is TGTGCCACCCACCCCGGGGTCACTAACTCTGGAAACACCATATATTTT. Translated: CATHPGVTNSGNTIYF.